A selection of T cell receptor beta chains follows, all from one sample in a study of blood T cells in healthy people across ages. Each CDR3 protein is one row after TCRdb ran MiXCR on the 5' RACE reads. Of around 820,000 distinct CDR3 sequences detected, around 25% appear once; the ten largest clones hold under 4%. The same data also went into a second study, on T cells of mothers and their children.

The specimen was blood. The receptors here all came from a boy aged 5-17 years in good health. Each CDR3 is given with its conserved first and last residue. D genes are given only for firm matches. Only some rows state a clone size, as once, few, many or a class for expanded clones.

TGTGCCAGCAGCTTAGCAGGAGTGGCGGAAAAACTGTTTTTT	CASSLAGVAEKLFF	TRBJ1-4	few	.	TRBV7-2
TGTGCCAGCAGCTTACTCGGCCAGGGGGATGAGCAGTTCTTC	CASSLLGQGDEQFF	TRBJ2-1	.	TRBD1	TRBV7-3
TGTGCCAGCAGCGTAGCGGGTGGGCCGGGCTATGGCTACACCTTC	CASSVAGGPGYGYTF	TRBJ1-2	.	.	TRBV9
TGTGCCAGCAGTGTATCGGCGGGAGGGGCCAACGTCCTGACTTTC	CASSVSAGGANVLTF	TRBJ2-6	few	.	TRBV28
TGCGCCAGCAGCCCAAAGGGTGGAAACACCATATATTTT	CASSPKGGNTIYF	TRBJ1-3	.	.	TRBV7-2
TGTGCCAGCAGCTACGGTCAGGAATATAATTCACCCCTCCACTTT	CASSYGQEYNSPLHF	TRBJ1-6	.	.	TRBV6-6
TGTGCCAGCAGTCCAGGGACAGGGGATATCAATGAGCAGTTCTTC	CASSPGTGDINEQFF	TRBJ2-1	few	TRBD1	TRBV28
TGTGCCAGCAGCTTAGTCATGTCCACAGATACGCAGTATTTT	CASSLVMSTDTQYF	TRBJ2-3	few	.	TRBV28
TGTGCCAGCAGCTCCATAGCGGGAGCGTGGGAGACCCAGTACTTC	CASSSIAGAWETQYF	TRBJ2-5	few	TRBD2	TRBV7-2
TGTGCCAGCAGCTTCTCGTTAGATATAGGATCCCAGGAGACCCAGTACTTC	CASSFSLDIGSQETQYF	TRBJ2-5	few	.	TRBV7-2
TGTGCCAGCGAGGAAACAGGGGGCGCGAGTTATGGCTACACCTTC	CASEETGGASYGYTF	TRBJ1-2	few	TRBD1	TRBV6-6
TGCAGCGTTCGCAGTTCGAACACCGGGGAGCTGTTCTTT	CSVRSSNTGELFF	TRBJ2-2	once	.	TRBV29-1
TGTGCCAGCAGTTTACGAGGCAGCGGCACAGATACGCAGTATTTT	CASSLRGSGTDTQYF	TRBJ2-3	.	.	TRBV12-3/TRBV12-4
TGCAGCGTATCCTTTCAGGCGCACTACGAGCAGTACTTC	CSVSFQAHYEQYF	TRBJ2-7	many	.	TRBV29-1
TGTGCCAGCAGCCAAGATTCCCAGGGGGCGGGGGTGGGCACTGAAGCTTTCTTT	CASSQDSQGAGVGTEAFF	TRBJ1-1	.	TRBD1	TRBV3-1
TGTGCCAGCAGCGTCCGACTCGAAGGTTACGAGTATTTT	CASSVRLEGYEYF	TRBJ2-3	.	.	TRBV7-2
TGTGCCAGCAGCCCCACAGGGCGGGGGACCCAGTACTTC	CASSPTGRGTQYF	TRBJ2-5	.	.	TRBV7-3